Reported below is one T cell receptor beta chain. Its specific antigen is unknown. Within one base of it there is no much larger clone, and no base qualities were kept. CDR1 and CDR2 are drawn from the germline V gene: MDHEN, SYDVKM. V loses 8 bases of germline sequence and J loses 4 bases, and the interval between the two ends is 20 bases. The CDR3 runs 15 residues from the cysteine to the phenylalanine. The only DNA kept is the CDR3, 45 bases in frame from the first base. Libraries were built with 5' RACE. These reads were obtained on an Illumina HiSeq 2000. A universal primer binding site was introduced by template switching, and a unique molecular identifier was present in the final cDNA, enabling accurate counting of TCR cDNA molecules. Specific primers in the conserved constant-segment region were used to synthesize first-strand cDNA for the TCR alpha and beta chains. To control for contamination, each cDNA library was double barcoded with a SMART-Mk sample barcode plus Illumina barcodes. TruSeq adapter sequences, together with Illumina sample barcodes, were added in two successive PCR steps. Sequencing of the TCR alpha and beta cDNA libraries was done on the Illumina HiSeq platform using custom primers. The source study handled its data this way. Unique molecular identifiers were extracted from raw reads with MiGEC, and CDR3 positions were determined with MiXCR. For each individual, recombination models were inferred using an EM algorithm with the repgenHMM and IGoR tools. Shared clonotypes were analyzed with the tcR package in R, and sharing was normalized by the product of cloneset sizes. To study raw recombination free of thymic and clonal selection effects, out-of-frame nonproductive sequences were analyzed. TCRdb trimmed the raw reads at Q25, called clones with MiXCR and kept productive beta chains. Each CDR3 protein appears once, grouped with its most common genes and DNA. None of the V and J calls come from the authors' own analysis; TCRdb made them. The sample table records 300,000 to 400,000 distinct CDR3 sequences; 12% of these occur just once. 7.2% of the sample is held by the ten biggest clonotypes.

Every donor was a healthy Caucasian. The twin cohort consisted of three pairs of female monozygotic twins, all aged roughly 18 to 29 years. CD4+ and CD8+ T cell populations were isolated with positive isolation kits from Invitrogen. These data originate in a study of identical twins (TCRdb year 2016). Study-wide context: To test whether fetal clonotypes persist, this study deep-sequenced TCR alpha and beta repertoires from monozygotic twins, from unrelated adults of various ages, and from cord blood. To rule out contamination, replicate twin experiments were performed at different times with different library preparation protocols. Overall results and qualifications from the work: A weaker excess of twin sharing was found in beta out-of-frame sequences because the signal-to-noise ratio was lowered by fewer shared sequences. Out-of-frame TCR alpha sharing in monozygotic twins was systematically underestimated by recombination models, whereas sharing between unrelated individuals was in agreement with the recombination models. Invariant T cells such as MAIT and iNKT could partly confound zero-insertion analyses, although diverse VJ usage argued against such confounding for most clonotypes. Because the same donors could not be followed over many years, the conclusions depended on cross-sectional statistical analysis. Fewer insertions were carried by abundant cord blood beta clonotypes, a similar but weaker trend appeared in young adult naive repertoires, and no such trend appeared in memory repertoires. Compared with coincidental sharing between unrelated individuals, out-of-frame TCR alpha sequences shared between twins had an excess of sequences with low generation probability.

The data also belong to a second study, concerning yellow fever vaccine responses in identical twins. From the second report: The T cell response to vaccination in identical twins was reported by the authors to appear partly convergent and partly personalized. In identical twins, the study followed T cell clones that responded to the vaccine with precision.

Sequences were obtained from CD8+ T cells sorted from blood. The V gene is TRBV28 and the J gene is TRBJ2-5; TRBD1 is possibly the D segment (6 matching bases). The sequence was collected from a woman aged 18-35 years in good health. The CDR3 in this case is CASGKTGVLGETQYF. The DNA sequence reads TGTGCCAGCGGAAAGACAGGCGTCTTGGGAGAGACCCAGTACTTC.